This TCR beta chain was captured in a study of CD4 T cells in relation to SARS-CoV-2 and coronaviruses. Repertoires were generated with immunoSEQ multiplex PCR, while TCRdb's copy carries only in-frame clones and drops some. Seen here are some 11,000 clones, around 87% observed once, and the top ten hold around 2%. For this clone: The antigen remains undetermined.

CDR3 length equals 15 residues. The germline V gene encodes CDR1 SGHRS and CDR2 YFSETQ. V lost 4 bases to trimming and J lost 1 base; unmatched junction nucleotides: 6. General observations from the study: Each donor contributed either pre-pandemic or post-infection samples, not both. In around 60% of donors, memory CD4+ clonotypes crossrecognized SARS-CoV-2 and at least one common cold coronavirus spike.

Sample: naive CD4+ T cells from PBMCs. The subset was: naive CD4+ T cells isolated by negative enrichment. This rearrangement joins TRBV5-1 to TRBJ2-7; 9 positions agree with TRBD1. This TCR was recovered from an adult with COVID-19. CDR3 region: CASSRTGTGSYEQYF. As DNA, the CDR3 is TGCGCCAGCAGCCGCACCGGGACAGGGTCCTACGAGCAGTACTTC.